This T cell receptor (beta chain) was identified in a study of beta chain features in type 1 diabetes. As every portion of the isolated RNA was reverse transcribed, the sequencing read expressed TCRB transcripts. Assay used: immunoSEQ multiplex PCR; TCRdb lists only in-frame clones, some missing. The data show a few hundred thousand clones, with around 25% seen just once and 0.012% held by the top ten. Notes on the study in general: A moderate, significant TCRB CDR3 shortening appeared in type 1 diabetes across four CD4+ subsets.

As for this clone: Its target is unknown.

CDR1 and CDR2 from the germline V gene are GTSNPN and SVGIG (reference sequence). The CDR3 totals 15 residues. J lost 11 bases, V lost 3 bases, and 15 bases had no gene match. Material for sequencing was naive CD4+ T cells from blood. This rearrangement joins TRBV30 to TRBJ1-1; 10 bases align to TRBD1. This TCR derives from a woman in her thirties with type 1 diabetes. The CDR3 loop is CAWRPTVPGQGRAFF. As DNA, the CDR3 is TGTGCCTGGAGGCCCACGGTTCCGGGACAGGGGAGGGCTTTCTTT.